This is a list of T cell receptor beta chains from one sample in a study of response to subunit inactivated influenza vaccine. Via MiXCR, TCRdb re-called the RT-PCR reads, giving one row per CDR3 protein. Seen here are some 600,000 distinct CDR3 sequences, 12% to 15% observed once, and the top ten hold roughly 7.6%. The sample in question was PBMCs from blood, obtained 14 to 15 days before vaccination. All receptors derive from a man aged 50-59 years who received an inactivated influenza vaccine. Both conserved end residues are part of each CDR3. The order of the fields is CDR3 protein, V gene, J gene.

CDR3: CASSGPAGGGQPQHF; V: TRBV12-3/TRBV12-4; J: TRBJ1-5
CDR3: CASSYFYNEQFF; V: TRBV6-2/TRBV6-3; J: TRBJ2-1
CDR3: CASSALYRGGIQFNYGYTF; V: TRBV5-1; J: TRBJ1-2
CDR3: CASSSTGFQETQYF; V: TRBV7-8; J: TRBJ2-5
CDR3: CASKAGGASDTQYF; V: TRBV7-2; J: TRBJ2-3
CDR3: CASSYWASRRMNEQFF; V: TRBV6-2/TRBV6-3; J: TRBJ2-1
CDR3: CASSLTKTLYYEQYF; V: TRBV7-9; J: TRBJ2-7
CDR3: CASSHPGQGGNEQFF; V: TRBV6-2/TRBV6-3; J: TRBJ2-1
CDR3: CASSWFRVGSYEQYF; V: TRBV6-5; J: TRBJ2-7
CDR3: CASMRDTYEQYF; V: TRBV30; J: TRBJ2-7
CDR3: CSARVNRVGVVQPQHF; V: TRBV20-1; J: TRBJ1-5
CDR3: CASSSQRDPSYEQYF; V: TRBV5-5; J: TRBJ2-7
CDR3: CASSRNPGADTQYF; V: TRBV3-1; J: TRBJ2-3
CDR3: CSVEGQYQETQYF; V: TRBV29-1; J: TRBJ2-5
CDR3: CASSGRGAGRAVRNEQFF; V: TRBV5-1; J: TRBJ2-1
CDR3: CASSHPPQNTEAFF; V: TRBV3-1; J: TRBJ1-1
CDR3: CASKTGGSGANVLTF; V: TRBV4-1; J: TRBJ2-6
CDR3: CASSQDRVGGPTETQYF; V: TRBV4-2; J: TRBJ2-3
CDR3: CASSPTWASGSYEQYF; V: TRBV9; J: TRBJ2-7
CDR3: CASSLAGTGTYSNQPQHF; V: TRBV5-5; J: TRBJ1-5
CDR3: CASRSLAGGFYEQYF; V: TRBV28; J: TRBJ2-7
CDR3: CASKETPMNTEAFF; V: TRBV6-1; J: TRBJ1-1
CDR3: CASSGTNTGELFF; V: TRBV25-1; J: TRBJ2-2
CDR3: CASSPSWGRDTIYF; V: TRBV27; J: TRBJ1-3
CDR3: CASSSPGGFTEAFF; V: TRBV7-2; J: TRBJ1-1
CDR3: CSARDFRGGGVTQYF; V: TRBV20-1; J: TRBJ2-3
CDR3: CASSHSPRNYEQYF; V: TRBV11-2; J: TRBJ2-7
CDR3: CASSPGLEQYF; V: TRBV7-9; J: TRBJ2-7
CDR3: CASTNLGRETQYF; V: TRBV12-3/TRBV12-4; J: TRBJ2-5
CDR3: CASSLRGRENQPQHF; V: TRBV12-3/TRBV12-4; J: TRBJ1-5
CDR3: CASSQDRTAPDTEAFF; V: TRBV4-2; J: TRBJ1-1
CDR3: CASGPFEYTDTQYF; V: TRBV12-3/TRBV12-4; J: TRBJ2-3
CDR3: CASTIGTGNSPLHF; V: TRBV6-1; J: TRBJ1-6
CDR3: CASSHPSGDEQFF; V: TRBV7-9; J: TRBJ2-1
CDR3: CASEGGISYNEQFF; V: TRBV28; J: TRBJ2-1
CDR3: CSVARVTGELFF; V: TRBV29-1; J: TRBJ2-2
CDR3: CSASLRGSQAEAFF; V: TRBV20-1; J: TRBJ1-1
CDR3: CASSYSGRGNYGYTF; V: TRBV6-5; J: TRBJ1-2
CDR3: CSARAAGRVYTEAFF; V: TRBV20-1; J: TRBJ1-1
CDR3: CASSQEPSGSSYNEQFF; V: TRBV4-1; J: TRBJ2-1
CDR3: CASSQETSGAGELFF; V: TRBV4-3; J: TRBJ2-2
CDR3: CASSPDPWLSEQYF; V: TRBV7-9; J: TRBJ2-7
CDR3: CASSAWLSTDTQYF; V: TRBV27; J: TRBJ2-3
CDR3: CASSPRGDFRGTF; V: TRBV12-3/TRBV12-4; J: TRBJ1-2
CDR3: CASSSFRDRQETQYF; V: TRBV11-2; J: TRBJ2-5
CDR3: CASSHTGVGTNEKLFF; V: TRBV7-2; J: TRBJ1-4